This TCR beta chain was found in a study of OX40 agonist ivuxolimab in advanced cancers. Overall study context: A male proportion of over 75% was recorded, with mean age around 55 years and range about 20 to 85. Past anti-PD-1, anti-PD-L1 or anti-CTLA-4 therapy was accepted, and 40% had received some. Findings and caveats of the study: There was clonal expansion of CD4+ and CD8+ blood T cells by week 6 at 0.1 to 3.0 mg/kg. At 0.1-3.0 mg/kg, partial responders had clonal expansion among the lowest observed.

To note about this clone: Its antigen is unknown.

The assay was immunoSEQ multiplex PCR, and TCRdb's table has in-frame clones only and misses some. The data show about 31,000 clones, more than 75% seen once. Germline CDR1 is LNHDA and CDR2 is SQIVND (reference sequence). The CDR3 totals 14 residues. V was trimmed by 4 bases and J by 6 bases, leaving 16 bases between them. This clonotype was sampled from an adult with an advanced solid tumor such as melanoma, head and neck, liver or kidney cancer. This chain links TRBV19 with TRBJ2-7, with a weak D call TRBD1 (5 bases). The source was CD4+ or CD8+ T cells sorted from blood, collected in a trial of the OX40 agonist ivuxolimab. The CDR3: CASSNHQGRGEQYF. The CDR3 region has the DNA TGTGCCAGTAGTAACCACCAGGGTAGAGGCGAGCAGTACTTC.